These 24 T cell receptor beta chains share one sample of origin, sequenced in a study of immune evolution from preneoplasia to lung adenocarcinoma. Assay used: immunoSEQ multiplex PCR; TCRdb lists only in-frame clones, some missing. The sample shows 11,000 to 15,000 clones, roughly 78% of them seen only once. The sample was FFPE minimally invasive lung adenocarcinoma tissue. All receptors come from an older person with lung adenocarcinoma.

As regards this clone: One junction end disagrees with the germline gene, perhaps due to a read error. The sample holds other DNA sequences that translate to the same CDR3. The CDR3 region is CASSLFFEGRESANYGYTF. The CDR3 DNA reads TGTGCCAGCAGTTTATTCTTTGAGGGTCGGGAGTCAGCTAATTATGGCTACACCTTC. The chain couples TRBV27 to TRBJ1-2; D remains unclear. The CDR3 covers 19 residues. Germline-derived CDR1 and CDR2 are MNHEY and SMNVEV (reference sequence).

This chain connects TRBV2 to TRBJ2-2; the D gene is possibly TRBD1 (5 bases). Germline assignment: CDR1 SNHLY and CDR2 FYNNEI. The CDR3 sequence is 17 residues long. The V and J ends lost 0 bases and 5 bases respectively, with 16 bases between them. CDR3 amino acids: CASSEAAQGVGTGELFF. The CDR3 nucleotides read TGTGCCAGCAGTGAAGCAGCTCAGGGCGTGGGGACCGGGGAGCTGTTTTTT.

This chain links TRBV5-1 with TRBJ2-7, with TRBD2 identical over 8 bases. There are 14 residues in the CDR3. V dropped 0 bases and J dropped 2; count of bases not matched to a gene: 1. Per the germline V gene, CDR1 is SGHRS and CDR2 is YFSETQ. CDR3 sequence reads: CASSLGAGAYEQYF. The DNA for the CDR3 is TGCGCCAGCAGCTTGGGAGCGGGGGCCTACGAGCAGTACTTC.

The genes are TRBV5-8 and TRBJ1-1; 7 bases are shared with TRBD1. With 2 bases clipped from V and 1 base from J, the junction kept 2 bases outside the gene matches. This CDR3 spans 14 amino acids. Germline loops: CDR1 SGHTS, CDR2 YDEGEE. For the CDR3, the DNA is TGTGCCAGCAGCTTCCGGGACAGGAACACTGAAGCTTTCTTT. Residues: CASSFRDRNTEAFF.

The rearrangement joins TRBV7-9 to TRBJ2-3; a weak D match, TRBD2 (5 bases). Trimming cost V 1 base and J 2 bases, with 10 bases left between them. Germline-derived CDR1 and CDR2 are SEHNR and FQNEAQ (reference sequence). The CDR3 is made up of 15 amino acids. CDR3: CASSLVVGATDTQYF. As DNA, the CDR3 is TGTGCCAGCAGCTTAGTCGTGGGAGCCACAGATACGCAGTATTTT.

The chain is built from TRBV6-1 and TRBJ2-3, with a weak D call TRBD2 (5 bases). With 4 bases removed from V and 4 bases from J, the gap between germline ends came to 15 bases. Germline values: CDR1 MNHNS, CDR2 SASEGT. This CDR3 comprises 15 residues. CDR3: CASSALARASDTQYF. Written as DNA, the CDR3 is TGTGCCAGCAGTGCCTTAGCGCGGGCTTCAGATACGCAGTATTTT.

The chain couples TRBV10-3 to TRBJ2-7; possibly TRBD1 or TRBD2 for D (5 bases each). Germline-derived CDR1 and CDR2 are ENHRY and SYGVKD. The CDR3 runs to 13 residues. V dropped 2 bases and J dropped 5 bases, with 10 bases sitting between them. Written as DNA, the CDR3 is TGTGCCATCAGTGAGGGGGGACCTAACGAGCAGTACTTC. This gives the protein CAISEGGPNEQYF.

The V call is TRBV30, the J call TRBJ1-1; possible D gene TRBD1, 6 bases. Germline V lookup: CDR1 GTSNPN, CDR2 SVGIG (reference sequence). V was shortened by 2 bases and J by 3 bases, with 13 bases between the two germline ends. The CDR3 length is 14 residues. The CDR3 sequence: CAWSTGQGYTEAFF. CDR3 nucleotides: TGTGCCTGGAGTACGGGGCAGGGGTACACTGAAGCTTTCTTT.

The DNA for the CDR3 is TGTGCCAGCAGCTTATGGGACAGGGGAACGAACACTGAAGCTTTCTTT. The encoded protein is CASSLWDRGTNTEAFF. This rearrangement joins TRBV7-8 to TRBJ1-1, with 10 bases lining up with TRBD1. Germline V gene sequence: CDR1 SGHVS, CDR2 FQNEAQ. The J segment lost 1 base and the V segment lost 2 bases, leaving 4 bases of the junction unmatched. CDR3 size: 16 residues.

The chain is built from TRBV4-1 and TRBJ2-1, with 9 bases matching TRBD2. V trimming: 4 bases; J trimming: 6 bases; junction bases outside the gene matches: 13. The V gene's germline CDR1 is MGHRA and CDR2 YSYEKL. The CDR3 covers 17 residues. DNA of the CDR3: TGCGCCAGCAGCCGAACCAGCAGCGGGGGGTCCAGCAATGAGCAGTTCTTC. Amino acid sequence: CASSRTSSGGSSNEQFF.

V and J are TRBV19 and TRBJ2-2; a possible D gene is TRBD2 (6 bases). From germline, CDR1 is LNHDA and CDR2 SQIVND (reference sequence). Trimming took 3 bases from V and 4 from J, leaving 15 bases between them. CDR3 size: 16 residues. CDR3 amino acids: CASSIFSGVGTGELFF. The CDR3 DNA reads TGTGCCAGTAGTATCTTTAGCGGAGTAGGCACCGGGGAGCTGTTTTTT.

V usage is TRBV11-1 and J usage is TRBJ2-2; TRBD1 aligns across 7 bases. CDR3 length: 14 amino acids. J lost 5 bases, V lost 11 bases, and 11 bases had no gene match. Germline CDR1 is SGHAT and CDR2 is FQDESV (reference sequence). CDR3 loop: CACHKQGPTGELFF. CDR3 bases: TGTGCCTGCCATAAACAGGGGCCGACCGGGGAGCTGTTTTTT.

By sample fraction, this clone is medium-sized. The J gene is TRBJ2-7, the V gene TRBV5-6; D is perhaps TRBD2 (6 bases). Trimming removed 4 bases at V and 2 bases at J, with 13 bases between. This CDR3 is built from 14 residues. Germline assignment: CDR1 SGHDT and CDR2 YYEEEE. DNA of the CDR3: TGTGCCAGCAGCCTGGCCGGCGGGGCCTACGAGCAGTACTTC. Translating it yields CASSLAGGAYEQYF.

The chain links TRBV7-9 to TRBJ1-2, with D possibly matching TRBD1 (5 bases). This CDR3 region has 13 residues. Trimming shortened V by 0 bases and J by 4 bases, and 6 bases separated the two germline ends. From germline, CDR1 is SEHNR and CDR2 FQNEAQ (reference sequence). Here the CDR3 reads CASSLAQAYGYTF. DNA for the CDR3: TGTGCCAGCAGCTTAGCACAGGCCTATGGCTACACCTTC.

The chain joins TRBV5-4 to TRBJ1-2, with 8 bases identical to TRBD1. Germline V gene lookup returns CDR1 SGHNT and CDR2 YYREEE (reference sequence). V lost 4 bases to trimming and J lost 2 bases; unmatched junction nucleotides: 4. The CDR3 covers 14 residues. The CDR3 DNA reads TGTGCCAGCAGCCCAGGGGGCTCAAACTATGGCTACACCTTC. This codes for CASSPGGSNYGYTF.

The chain is built from TRBV30 and TRBJ1-5; D is possibly TRBD1 (6 bases). V lost 0 bases, J lost 2 bases, and 14 bases lay in between. The CDR3 is made up of 16 amino acids. Germline CDR1 is GTSNPN and CDR2 is SVGIG (reference sequence). The CDR3 nucleotides read TGTGCCTGGAGTGTACAACAGGGTGGTGGCAATCAGCCCCAGCATTTT. Amino acid sequence: CAWSVQQGGGNQPQHF.

The CDR3: CASSPRGTGAKEQYF. The CDR3 DNA is TGTGCCAGCAGCCCCCGGGGGACAGGGGCTAAAGAGCAGTACTTC. The chain recombines TRBV6-5 with TRBJ2-7; 10 nucleotides agree with TRBD1. This CDR3 is 15 amino acids long. V shed 6 bases, J shed 7 bases, and the junction held 12 bases outside the gene matches. Per the germline V gene, CDR1 is MNHEY and CDR2 is SVGAGI.

The CDR3 DNA sequence: TGTGCCTGGCGTATCCCGGGCCTTGGTTACAATGAGCAGTTCTTC. Its protein product is CAWRIPGLGYNEQFF. The chain joins TRBV30 to TRBJ2-1; D is uncertain. Trimming pared 5 bases from V and 4 bases from J, leaving 18 bases between. Germline V CDR1 and CDR2: GTSNPN, SVGIG (reference sequence). The CDR3 spans 15 residues.

The genes are TRBV2 and TRBJ1-1, with D perhaps matching TRBD1 (5 bases). The V and J ends lost 7 bases and 7 bases respectively, with 13 bases between them. Per the germline V gene, CDR1 is SNHLY and CDR2 is FYNNEI. The CDR3 consists of 12 residues. CDR3 residues: CASIQGGFEAFF. The CDR3 DNA follows: TGTGCCAGCATCCAGGGAGGGTTTGAAGCTTTCTTT.

V is TRBV28 and J is TRBJ1-2; 11 bases agree with TRBD1. CDR3 length equals 15 residues. V was pared by 6 bases and J by 6 bases, with 9 bases of the junction left unmatched. The germline gives CDR1 MDHEN, CDR2 SYDVKM. The CDR3 sequence is CASRFGTGGQNGYTF. The CDR3 DNA reads as TGTGCCAGCAGATTCGGGACAGGGGGACAAAATGGCTACACCTTC.

The chain links TRBV28 to TRBJ1-2, with 7 nucleotides matching TRBD1. Looked up from germline, CDR1 is MDHEN and CDR2 is SYDVKM. Germline trimming cut 6 bases from V and 7 bases from J; bases unmatched to any gene: 8. This CDR3 has 13 residues. This CDR3 reads CASSFGQVSGYTF. The CDR3 bases are TGTGCCAGCAGCTTCGGACAGGTCTCTGGCTACACCTTC.

The chain uses TRBV5-4 and TRBJ1-2; 7 bases map to TRBD1. Germline CDR1 and CDR2: SGHNT and YYREEE (reference sequence). The junction had 10 bases not matched to a gene; V was cut back by 4 bases and J by 4 bases. The length of the CDR3 is 15 residues. This CDR3 reads CASSPGGSQGYGYTF. CDR3 in DNA: TGTGCCAGCAGCCCAGGGGGGTCGCAAGGCTATGGCTACACCTTC.

V gene TRBV27 combines with J gene TRBJ1-6; the D gene is possibly TRBD1 (5 bases). CDR1 is MNHEY, CDR2 SMNVEV, per germline (reference sequence). V lost 4 bases and J lost 6, with 7 bases in between. This CDR3 is 13 amino acids long. The CDR3 nucleotides are TGTGCCAGCAGTTGGGACCTTAATTCACCCCTCCACTTT. Encoded protein: CASSWDLNSPLHF.

V and J are TRBV5-1 and TRBJ2-7; no reliable D call. V lost 1 base, J lost 1 base, and 6 bases lay in between. Germline loops: CDR1 SGHRS, CDR2 YFSETQ. CDR3 length: 13 amino acids. The CDR3 loop is CASSLFDSYEQYF. CDR3 nucleotides: TGCGCCAGCAGCTTGTTTGATTCCTACGAGCAGTACTTC.